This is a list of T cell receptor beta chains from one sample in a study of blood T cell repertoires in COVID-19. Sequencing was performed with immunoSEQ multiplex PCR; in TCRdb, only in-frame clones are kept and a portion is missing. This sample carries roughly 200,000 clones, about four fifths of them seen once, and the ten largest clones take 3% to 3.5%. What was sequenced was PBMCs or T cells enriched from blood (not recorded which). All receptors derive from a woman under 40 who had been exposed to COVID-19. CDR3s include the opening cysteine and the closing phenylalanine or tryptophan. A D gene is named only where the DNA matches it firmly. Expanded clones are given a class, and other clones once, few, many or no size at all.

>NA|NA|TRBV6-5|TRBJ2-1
CASSYSGLLNEQFF
TGTGCCAGCAGTTACTCGGGGCTACTCAATGAGCAGTTCTTC
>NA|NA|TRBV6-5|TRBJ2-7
CATGTRGLDYEQYF
TGTGCCACGGGGACAAGGGGGTTAGACTACGAGCAGTACTTC
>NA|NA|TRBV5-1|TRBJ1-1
CASSLGSLNTEAFF
TGCGCCAGCAGCTTGGGCAGTCTGAACACTGAAGCTTTCTTT
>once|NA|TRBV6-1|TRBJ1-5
CASSEAARNQPQHF
TGTGCCAGCAGTGAGGCAGCGCGCAATCAGCCCCAGCATTTT
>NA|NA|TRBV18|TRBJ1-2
CASSPPRSEIIYTF
TGTGCCAGCTCACCACCGAGGTCAGAGATTATCTACACCTTC
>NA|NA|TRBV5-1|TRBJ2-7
CASSLEGRFPEQYF
TGCGCCAGCAGCTTGGAAGGCAGGTTCCCCGAGCAGTACTTC
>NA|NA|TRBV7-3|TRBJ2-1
CASSLVGGTYNEQFF
TGTGCCAGCAGCTTAGTAGGGGGAACCTACAATGAGCAGTTCTTC
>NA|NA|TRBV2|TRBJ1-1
CASKPSAGEGNTEAFF
TGTGCCAGCAAACCTTCAGCTGGGGAGGGTAACACTGAAGCTTTCTTT
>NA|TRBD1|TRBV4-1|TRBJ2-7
CASSQDEQGAYEQYF
TGCGCCAGCAGCCAAGATGAACAGGGGGCCTACGAGCAGTACTTC
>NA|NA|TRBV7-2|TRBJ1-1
CASSLNHAGASTEAFF
TGTGCCAGCAGCTTAAATCATGCGGGGGCGAGCACTGAAGCTTTCTTT
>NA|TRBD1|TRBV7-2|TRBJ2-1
CASSFPQGFRNEQFF
TGTGCCAGCAGCTTCCCACAGGGGTTTCGGAATGAGCAGTTCTTC
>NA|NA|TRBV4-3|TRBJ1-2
CASSQVVWGHGYTF
TGCGCCAGCAGCCAAGTCGTCTGGGGCCACGGCTACACCTTC
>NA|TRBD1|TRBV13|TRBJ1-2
CASTPTGPNYGYTF
TGTGCCAGCACACCGACAGGGCCTAACTATGGCTACACCTTC
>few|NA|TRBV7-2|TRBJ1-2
CASSPPGTSYGYTF
TGTGCCAGCAGCCCCCCCGGGACAAGCTATGGCTACACCTTC
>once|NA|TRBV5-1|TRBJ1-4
CASSLTSNNEKLFF
TGCGCCAGCAGCCTGACAAGTAATAATGAAAAACTGTTTTTT